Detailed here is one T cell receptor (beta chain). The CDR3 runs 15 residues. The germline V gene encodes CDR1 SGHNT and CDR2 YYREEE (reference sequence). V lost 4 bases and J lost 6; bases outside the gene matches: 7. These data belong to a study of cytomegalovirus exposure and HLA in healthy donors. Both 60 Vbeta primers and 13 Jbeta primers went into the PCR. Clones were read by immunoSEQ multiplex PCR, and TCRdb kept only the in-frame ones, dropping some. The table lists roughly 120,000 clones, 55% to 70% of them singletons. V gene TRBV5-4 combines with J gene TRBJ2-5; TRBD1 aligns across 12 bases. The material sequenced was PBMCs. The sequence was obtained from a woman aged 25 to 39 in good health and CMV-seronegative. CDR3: CASSTSGTGGKTQYF. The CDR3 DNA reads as TGTGCCAGCAGCACATCCGGGACAGGGGGCAAGACCCAGTACTTC.